Each of the 21 T cell receptor beta chains below was sequenced from the same sample in a study of CD8+CD57+ T cells in acquired aplastic anemia. Using genomic DNA as the template, TCR beta VDJ and CDR3 profiling was carried out. TCRdb called the reads again in MiXCR, with one record for every CDR3 protein. The sample lists about 220,000 distinct CDR3 sequences, roughly 33% occurring once. Sequencing was done on a sample of sorted CD4+, CD8+, or CD8+CD57+ T cells (not recorded which) from PBMCs. The receptor source for this set is a human donor in good health, serving as a control.

Of note for this clonotype: A much larger clone lies one base from this, so it may be a read error. This chain uses TRBV15 with TRBJ2-1; 12 nucleotides match TRBD2. The CDR3 sequence is 19 residues long. Germline values: CDR1 LNHNV, CDR2 YYDKDF (reference sequence). The DNA of the CDR3 is TGTGCCACCAGCAGAGAGCCCCCTTATACTAGCGGGAGGTTTGATGAGCGGTTCTTC. Encoded protein: CATSREPPYTSGRFDERFF.

This clonotype appeared many times. The rearrangement joins TRBV2 to TRBJ1-2; unclear D gene. CDR1 is SNHLY and CDR2 is FYNNEI in the germline V gene. V shed 11 bases and J shed 0 bases, with 13 bases lying between them. CDR3 length: 13 amino acids. Written as DNA, the CDR3 is TGTGCCCGCCTGGGCAGTACTAACTATGGCTACACCTTC. As protein: CARLGSTNYGYTF.

The rearrangement links TRBV3-1 to TRBJ1-1; TRBD1 matches at 8 bases. Per germline, CDR1 LGHDT and CDR2 YNNKEL (reference sequence). The CDR3 extends over 13 amino acids. Trimming at V came to 5 bases and at J to 6 bases, leaving 5 bases not matched to a gene. The CDR3 protein is CASSSRGLAEAFF. CDR3 sequence (DNA): TGTGCCAGCAGCTCCAGGGGGCTGGCTGAAGCTTTCTTT.

This rearrangement joins TRBV20-1 to TRBJ2-3; 15 nucleotides line up with TRBD2. Germline CDR1 is DFQATT and CDR2 is SNEGSKA (reference sequence). J gave up 3 bases and V 1 base, and 23 bases lay outside the gene matches. The CDR3 length is 23 residues. In DNA, the CDR3 is TGCAGTGCTAGAGCCCCAGGGACTAGCGGGGGGCACTGGGGGCGGTATGTAACAGATACGCAGTATTTT. Translating it yields CSARAPGTSGGHWGRYVTDTQYF.

This clonotype came up a few times. Its ends do not fully match the called genes, so a read error is possible. The CDR3 spells CASSYGRQGDSFLWTEAFF. The CDR3 nucleotides read TGTGCCAGCAGTTATGGTCGGCAGGGAGACTCCTTTTTATGGACTGAAGCTTTCTTT. This sequence joins TRBV10-3 and TRBJ1-1, with a weak D call TRBD1 (5 bases). The length of the CDR3 is 19 residues. Germline V gives CDR1 ENHRY, CDR2 SYGVKD.

The chain carries TRBV20-1 and TRBJ2-3; D is uncertain. Trimming took 4 bases from V and 9 from J, leaving 14 bases between them. Germline CDR1 is DFQATT and CDR2 is SNEGSKA (reference sequence). The length of the CDR3 is 12 residues. The CDR3 bases are TGCAGTGCTAAACTACAACCTCCCACGCAGTATTTT. It is translated as CSAKLQPPTQYF.

This clonotype was recorded many times. This rearrangement joins TRBV29-1 to TRBJ2-3, with a weak D call TRBD1 (5 bases). The V gene lost 5 bases and the J gene lost 2 bases, with 11 bases spanning the gap. The germline V gene has CDR1 SQVTM and CDR2 ANQGSEA. The CDR3 is made up of 13 amino acids. This CDR3 reads CSVSNRITDTQYF. In DNA form, the CDR3 reads TGCAGCGTTTCAAACAGGATCACAGATACGCAGTATTTT.

The chain carries TRBV12-5 and TRBJ2-1, with a weak D call TRBD2 (5 bases). Germline values: CDR1 LGHNT, CDR2 FRNRAP. The CDR3 runs to 16 residues. The V end was cut by 0 bases, the J end by 7 bases, with 16 bases between. Here the CDR3 DNA reads TGTGCTAGTGGTTTGGTAGCTGCACCACGAGGGAATGAGCAGTTCTTC. Amino acid sequence: CASGLVAAPRGNEQFF.

This clonotype was detected only a few times. The chain recombines TRBV30 with TRBJ2-1, with a weak D call TRBD1 (6 bases). V was trimmed by 0 bases and J by 9 bases, leaving 9 bases between them. This CDR3 region has 12 residues. Germline V gene data show CDR1 as GTSNPN and CDR2 as SVGIG (reference sequence). The CDR3 protein is CAWSVGRGEQFF. The DNA of the CDR3 is TGTGCCTGGAGTGTAGGCAGGGGTGAGCAGTTCTTC.

The chain has TRBV6-5 and TRBJ1-2; D not resolved. V shed 0 bases and J shed 0 bases, with 5 bases lying between them. Germline V CDR1 and CDR2: MNHEY, SVGAGI. The CDR3 is 14 amino acids. CDR3 coding DNA: TGTGCCAGCAGTTACTCGAGATCTAACTATGGCTACACCTTC. It specifies CASSYSRSNYGYTF.

As for this clonotype: Its ends do not fully match the called genes, so a read error is possible. This chain uses TRBV25-1 with TRBJ2-6; D not certain. Germline loops: CDR1 MGHDK, CDR2 SYGVNS. CDR3 length: 17 amino acids. The CDR3 spells CAGSLEFLGSGANVLTF. In DNA, the CDR3 is TGTGCCGGCAGCCTCGAATTTTTGGGTTCTGGGGCCAACGTCCTGACTTTC.

At least ten counts were recorded for this clonotype. This chain uses TRBV20-1 with TRBJ1-2; no firm D call. The length of the CDR3 is 11 residues. V shed 1 base and J shed 8 bases, with 8 bases lying between them. CDR1 is DFQATT and CDR2 is SNEGSKA in the germline V gene (reference sequence). The CDR3 bases are TGCAGTGCTAGAGCCCCGGGAGGCTACACCTTC. Translation gives CSARAPGGYTF.

This clonotype was seen a few times. This rearrangement joins TRBV5-1 to TRBJ2-1, with TRBD2 as a possible D gene (6 bases). The V gene's germline CDR1 is SGHRS and CDR2 YFSETQ. The CDR3 is made up of 16 amino acids. The V and J ends lost 3 bases and 6 bases respectively, with 19 bases between them. DNA for the CDR3: TGCGCCAGCAGCTCAACACACTCGACTAGTCTCAATGAGCAGTTCTTC. Encoded protein: CASSSTHSTSLNEQFF.

This clonotype was seen only a few times. The chain employs TRBV20-1 and TRBJ1-1; 7 bases are a match to TRBD1. The CDR3 is 14 residues long. V was clipped by 5 bases and J by 4 bases; unmatched bases: 10. CDR1 is DFQATT and CDR2 is SNEGSKA in the germline V gene (reference sequence). CDR3 sequence: CSADDPRGTTEAFF. The CDR3 region has the DNA TGCAGTGCTGATGATCCCAGGGGGACCACTGAAGCTTTCTTT.

As to this clonotype: One base away lies a much larger clone, so this may be a sequencing read error. This sequence joins TRBV7-3 and TRBJ2-1; D is perhaps TRBD1 (6 bases). The CDR3 spans 14 residues. CDR1 and CDR2 (germline): SGHTA, FQGTGA. The CDR3, as DNA: TGTGCCAGCAAGGGGGAAGGGTCCTACAATGAGCAGTCCTTC. Encoded protein: CASKGEGSYNEQSF.

This clonotype showed up many times. J is TRBJ2-6 and V is TRBV2; D gene unclear. CDR3 length equals 15 residues. Germline loops: CDR1 SNHLY, CDR2 FYNNEI. Trimming took off 1 base at V and 3 bases at J, with 7 bases between the two ends. The CDR3 nucleotides read TGTGCCAGCAGTGAAGGGAGACTTGGGGCCAACGTCCTGACTTTC. Translating it yields CASSEGRLGANVLTF.

This clonotype showed up many times. The genes are TRBV14 and TRBJ2-5, with 11 bases matching TRBD2. The V gene end was trimmed by 4 bases and the J gene end by 5 bases; junction bases not matched to a gene: 6. The CDR3 totals 15 residues. CDR1 and CDR2 (germline): SGHDN, FVKESK. The CDR3 sequence is CASSPLAGGRETQYF. The CDR3 coding sequence is TGTGCCAGCAGCCCCTTAGCGGGAGGGCGGGAGACCCAGTACTTC.

The V and J genes are TRBV19 and TRBJ1-6; the D gene is possibly TRBD1 (5 bases). Trimming shortened V by 5 bases and J by 7 bases, and 12 bases separated the two germline ends. The germline CDR1 and CDR2 sequences are LNHDA and SQIVND (reference sequence). CDR3 length: 14 residues. The CDR3 region has the DNA TGTGCCAGTAGTGTAAGCGGGGGGAATTCACCCCTCCACTTT. Encoded protein: CASSVSGGNSPLHF.

This clonotype was seen repeatedly, ten times or more. The rearrangement joins TRBV6-5 to TRBJ2-3; TRBD1 aligns across 7 bases. The J segment lost 0 bases and the V segment lost 0 bases, leaving 3 bases of the junction unmatched. The CDR3 loop spans 16 amino acids. CDR1 MNHEY and CDR2 SVGAGI come from the germline V gene. The CDR3 protein is CASSYSTGPSTDTQYF. The CDR3, as DNA: TGTGCCAGCAGTTACTCGACAGGGCCTAGCACAGATACGCAGTATTTT.

Here the CDR3 reads CSARDKATINEQFF. In DNA, the CDR3 is TGCAGTGCTAGGGATAAAGCTACAATCAATGAGCAGTTCTTC. The chain has TRBV20-1 and TRBJ2-1; D gene unclear. The ends were cut back, 3 bases at V and 6 bases at J, with 15 bases in the middle. The CDR3 spans 14 residues. Per germline, CDR1 DFQATT and CDR2 SNEGSKA (reference sequence).

This chain links TRBV7-9 with TRBJ2-6; no firm D call. Germline CDR1 reads SEHNR; CDR2 reads FQNEAQ (reference sequence). Trimming pared 8 bases from V and 0 bases from J, leaving 8 bases between. The CDR3 loop spans 14 amino acids. CDR3 DNA: TGTGCCAGCGGGATGGTCTCTGGGGCCAACGTCCTGACTTTC. Amino acid sequence: CASGMVSGANVLTF.